These 5 T cell receptor beta chains were all obtained from the same sample, sequenced in a study of blood T cell repertoires in COVID-19. Clones were sequenced by immunoSEQ multiplex PCR, and TCRdb holds only the in-frame ones, with some missing. The sample records about 69,000 clones, 60% to 85% being singletons. Sequenced: peripheral blood. These receptors all stem from a man in his sixties with acute or convalescent COVID-19.

This chain connects TRBV6-1 to TRBJ1-1; perhaps TRBD1 as D (5 bases). The CDR3 is 15 amino acids. CDR1 MNHNS and CDR2 SASEGT come from the germline V gene. V shed 2 bases and J shed 4 bases, with 14 bases lying between them. The CDR3 protein is CASSEQVRGGTEAFF. The CDR3 DNA is TGTGCCAGCAGTGAACAGGTCCGGGGGGGCACTGAAGCTTTCTTT.

The chain joins TRBV5-6 to TRBJ1-5, with D unclear. Germline V gives CDR1 SGHDT, CDR2 YYEEEE. Trimming pared 4 bases from V and 4 bases from J, leaving 6 bases between. This CDR3 region has 12 residues. CDR3 protein: CASSVPNQPQHF. CDR3 coding DNA: TGTGCCAGCAGCGTTCCGAATCAGCCCCAGCATTTT. The whole variable domain, remainder taken from reference TRBV5-6 and TRBJ1-5, is DAGVTQSPTHLIKTRGQQVTLRCSPKSGHDTVSWYQQALGQGPQFIFQYYEEEERQRGNFPDRFSGHQFPNYSSELNVNALLLGDSALYLCASSVPNQPQHFGDGTRLSIL.

This clone occurred a few times. The CDR3 spells CASSLRGTDTQYF. CDR3 DNA sequence: TGTGCCAGCAGCCTCAGGGGCACAGATACGCAGTATTTT. The rearrangement uses TRBV5-6 and TRBJ2-3, with D possibly being TRBD1 (5 bases). Germline CDR1 and CDR2: SGHDT and YYEEEE. V dropped 4 bases and J dropped 1 base, with 7 bases sitting between them. The CDR3 sequence is 13 residues long.

The chain combines TRBV11-2 with TRBJ2-7; 8 bases map to TRBD2. The junction had 10 bases not matched to a gene; V was cut back by 5 bases and J by 7 bases. Per germline, CDR1 SGHAT and CDR2 FQNNGV. The CDR3 has 14 residues. The CDR3 DNA reads TGTGCCAGCAGCACGAGTCGCGGGGGGTTAGAGCAGTACTTC. Its translation: CASSTSRGGLEQYF.

CDR3 loop: CASSELSGTSGGKTQYF. CDR3 nucleotides: TGTGCCAGCTCGGAACTATCCGGGACTAGCGGGGGGAAGACCCAGTACTTC. This sequence joins TRBV18 and TRBJ2-5; 15 nucleotides match TRBD2. V dropped 6 bases and J dropped 6; count of bases not matched to a gene: 11. Looked up from germline, CDR1 is KGHSH and CDR2 is LQKENI. This CDR3 spans 17 amino acids. Complete variable domain (other parts from reference TRBV18 and TRBJ2-5): NAGVMQNPRHLVRRRGQEARLRCSPMKGHSHVYWYRQLPEEGLKFMVYLQKENIIDESGMPKERFSAEFPKEGPSILRIQQVVRGDSAAYFCASSELSGTSGGKTQYFGPGTRLLVL.